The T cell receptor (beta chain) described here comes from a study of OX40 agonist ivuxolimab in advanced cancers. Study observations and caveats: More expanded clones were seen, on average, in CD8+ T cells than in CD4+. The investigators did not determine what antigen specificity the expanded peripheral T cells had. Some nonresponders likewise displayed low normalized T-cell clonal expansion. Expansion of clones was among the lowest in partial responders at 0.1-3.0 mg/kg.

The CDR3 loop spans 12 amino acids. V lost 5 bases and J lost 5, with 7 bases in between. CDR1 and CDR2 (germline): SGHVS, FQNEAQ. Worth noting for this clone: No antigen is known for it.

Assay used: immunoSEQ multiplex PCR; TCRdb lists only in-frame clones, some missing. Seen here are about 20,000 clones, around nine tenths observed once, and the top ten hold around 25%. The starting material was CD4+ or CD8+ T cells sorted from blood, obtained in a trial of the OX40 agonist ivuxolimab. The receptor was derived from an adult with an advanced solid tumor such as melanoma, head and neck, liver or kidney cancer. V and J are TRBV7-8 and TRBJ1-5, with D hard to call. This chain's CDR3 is CASSPSDQPQHF. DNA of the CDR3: TGTGCCAGCAGCCCAAGTGATCAGCCCCAGCATTTT.